The 16 T cell receptor beta chains in this list originate from one sample, sequenced in a study of radiotherapy plus CTLA-4 blockade in lung cancer. Measured with immunoSEQ multiplex PCR; TCRdb has only the in-frame clones, and not every one. The repertoire holds approximately 65,000 clones, with roughly 77% as singletons. The source material was peripheral blood, sampled from a patient treated with radiotherapy plus ipilimumab. The receptor set was obtained from a human donor with non-small cell lung cancer who had a complete response to radiotherapy plus ipilimumab.

The chain joins TRBV30 to TRBJ2-6; D is unresolved. CDR1 and CDR2 (germline): GTSNPN, SVGIG (reference sequence). This CDR3 is built from 15 residues. V was shortened by 2 bases and J by 3 bases, with 11 bases between the two germline ends. CDR3 residues: CAWSFLGGGANVLTF. CDR3 bases: TGTGCCTGGAGTTTCCTCGGTGGTGGGGCCAACGTCCTGACTTTC.

The CDR3 loop is CASRRTLNEKLFF. For the CDR3, the DNA is TGCGCCAGCAGGAGGACCCTTAATGAAAAACTGTTTTTT. The V gene is TRBV5-1, the J gene TRBJ1-4, with D uncertain. Looked up from germline, CDR1 is SGHRS and CDR2 is YFSETQ. The ends were cut back, 5 bases at V and 4 bases at J, with 9 bases in the middle. The CDR3 spans 13 residues.

This chain links TRBV15 with TRBJ1-3; 8 bases agree with TRBD1. Germline V gene data show CDR1 as LNHNV and CDR2 as YYDKDF (reference sequence). CDR3 length: 15 amino acids. After removal of 7 bases from V and 4 bases from J, the junction contained 9 bases not matched to a gene. CDR3 DNA sequence: TGTGCCACCACCAAGGACAGGGCCCACGGAAACACCATATATTTT. This translates into CATTKDRAHGNTIYF.

CDR3 loop: CASSTGTATNEKLFF. The CDR3 DNA reads TGTGCCAGCAGTACTGGGACAGCAACTAATGAAAAACTGTTTTTT. The chain carries TRBV6-5 and TRBJ1-4, with TRBD1 matching 7 bases. Germline lookup yields CDR1 MNHEY and CDR2 SVGAGI. CDR3 length equals 15 residues. With V trimmed by 5 bases and J by 0 bases, 3 bases remained unmatched.

The chain is built from TRBV7-6 and TRBJ1-4; D may be TRBD1 (5 bases). CDR3 length: 15 residues. The ends were cut back, 5 bases at V and 4 bases at J, with 14 bases in the middle. CDR1 is SGHVS and CDR2 is FNYEAQ in the germline V gene. This CDR3 reads CASSTAGQLNEKLFF. The CDR3 DNA reads as TGTGCCAGCAGCACTGCAGGGCAGCTTAATGAAAAACTGTTTTTT.

The chain joins TRBV21-1 to TRBJ2-7; the D call TRBD1 from the table was never checked on the DNA. TRBV21-1 corresponds to a pseudogene. The CDR3 is made up of 17 amino acids. The CDR3 region is CASSKVQAGSKHYEQYV. Here the CDR3 DNA reads TGTGCCAGCAGCAAAGTTCAGGCAGGATCCAAACATTACGAGCAGTACGTC.

This chain links TRBV7-2 with TRBJ1-1; 11 bases are a match to TRBD1. The ends lost 3 bases at V and 7 bases at J; junction bases unmatched: 7. The CDR3 is made up of 15 amino acids. Germline assignment: CDR1 SGHTA and CDR2 FQGNSA. CDR3 nucleotides: TGTGCCAGCAGCTTGGGACAGGGGGTCGCCTTTGAAGCTTTCTTT. It is translated as CASSLGQGVAFEAFF.

This chain uses TRBV4-1 with TRBJ2-3; 7 nucleotides line up with TRBD2. This CDR3 spans 19 amino acids. The V gene's germline CDR1 is MGHRA and CDR2 YSYEKL. Trimming took 0 bases from V and 1 from J; bases not matched to a gene: 13. CDR3: CASSQDGSRASGGTDTQYF. The CDR3 coding sequence is TGCGCCAGCAGCCAAGATGGATCTCGGGCTAGCGGAGGCACAGATACGCAGTATTTT.

This clone was picked up a small number of times. V is TRBV18 and J is TRBJ1-4; D gene unclear. Trimming cost V 3 bases and J 6 bases, with 14 bases left between them. CDR3 length: 15 residues. Germline CDR1 is KGHSH and CDR2 is LQKENI. CDR3 loop: CASSPAPLGDEKLFF. The CDR3 DNA follows: TGTGCCAGCTCACCGGCACCCTTGGGTGATGAAAAACTGTTTTTT.

This chain joins TRBV28 and TRBJ2-3; no reliable D call. Germline CDR1 reads MDHEN; CDR2 reads SYDVKM. The CDR3 runs 13 residues. Trimming shortened V by 2 bases and J by 0 bases, and 3 bases separated the two germline ends. This chain's CDR3 is CASSLLSTDTQYF. CDR3 nucleotides: TGTGCCAGCAGTTTACTGAGCACAGATACGCAGTATTTT.

There are a few counts of this clone. CDR3 amino acids: CASSQDSRAGYTF. CDR3 DNA: TGCGCCAGCAGCCAAGATAGCAGGGCGGGCTACACCTTC. The chain joins TRBV4-3 to TRBJ1-2, with D possibly matching TRBD1 (5 bases). In germline, CDR1 is LGHNA, CDR2 YSLEER. Trimming took 0 bases from V and 8 from J, leaving 10 bases between them. CDR3 size: 13 residues.

This clone has a handful of counts. The V gene is TRBV10-3, the J gene TRBJ1-2; no definite D call. This CDR3 is built from 14 residues. V dropped 3 bases and J dropped 4 bases, with 12 bases sitting between them. The V gene's germline CDR1 is ENHRY and CDR2 SYGVKD. CDR3 residues: CAISESQARYGYTF. DNA of the CDR3: TGTGCCATCAGTGAAAGTCAGGCGCGCTATGGCTACACCTTC.

The rearrangement uses TRBV9 and TRBJ1-2; a possible D gene is TRBD1 (6 bases). From germline, CDR1 is SGDLS and CDR2 YYNGEE. V lost 2 bases to trimming and J lost 4 bases, with 9 bases between them. This CDR3 has 13 residues. Written as DNA, the CDR3 is TGTGCCAGCAGCGTCGGGGGGGCCTATGGCTACACCTTC. Protein sequence: CASSVGGAYGYTF.

The chain uses TRBV14 and TRBJ2-6; the D gene could be TRBD1 or TRBD2 (5 bases each). This CDR3 has 18 residues. CDR1 and CDR2 (germline): SGHDN, FVKESK. V lost 6 bases to trimming and J lost 0 bases, with 18 bases between them. The CDR3: CASSPKGTSSSGANVLTF. The CDR3 region has the DNA TGTGCCAGCAGTCCCAAGGGGACGTCCAGCTCTGGGGCCAACGTCCTGACTTTC.

The chain links TRBV6-5 to TRBJ2-7; 9 bases are shared with TRBD1. V lost 6 bases, J lost 0 bases, and 3 bases stayed unmatched. CDR1 is MNHEY and CDR2 is SVGAGI in the germline V gene. CDR3 length equals 14 residues. The CDR3 reads CASRGDRASYEQYF. CDR3 DNA sequence: TGTGCCAGCAGGGGGGACAGGGCCTCCTACGAGCAGTACTTC.

This chain connects TRBV13 to TRBJ2-1; TRBD1 or TRBD2 may be the D gene (5 bases each). Germline lookup yields CDR1 PRHDT and CDR2 FYEKMQ (reference sequence). With 5 bases removed from V and 5 bases from J, the gap between germline ends came to 13 bases. The CDR3 runs 14 residues. The CDR3 loop reads CASSLRDRDNEQFF. CDR3 sequence (DNA): TGTGCCAGCAGCCTCCGGGACCGTGACAATGAGCAGTTCTTC.